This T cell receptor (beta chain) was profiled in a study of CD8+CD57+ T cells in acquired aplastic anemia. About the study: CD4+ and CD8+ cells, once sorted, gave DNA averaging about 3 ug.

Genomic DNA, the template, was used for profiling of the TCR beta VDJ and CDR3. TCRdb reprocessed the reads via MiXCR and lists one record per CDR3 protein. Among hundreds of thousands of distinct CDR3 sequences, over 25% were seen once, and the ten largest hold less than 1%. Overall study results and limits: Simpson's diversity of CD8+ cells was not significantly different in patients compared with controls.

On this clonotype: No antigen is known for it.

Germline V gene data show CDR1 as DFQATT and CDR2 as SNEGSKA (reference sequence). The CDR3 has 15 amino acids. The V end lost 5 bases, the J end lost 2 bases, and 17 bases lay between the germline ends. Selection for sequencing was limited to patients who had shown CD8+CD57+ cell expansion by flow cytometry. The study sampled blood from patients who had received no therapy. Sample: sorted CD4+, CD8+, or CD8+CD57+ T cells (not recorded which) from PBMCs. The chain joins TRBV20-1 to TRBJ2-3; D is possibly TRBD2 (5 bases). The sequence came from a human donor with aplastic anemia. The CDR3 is CSAPRLPGITDTQYF. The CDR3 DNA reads TGCAGTGCTCCCCGCCTTCCGGGAATCACAGATACGCAGTATTTT.